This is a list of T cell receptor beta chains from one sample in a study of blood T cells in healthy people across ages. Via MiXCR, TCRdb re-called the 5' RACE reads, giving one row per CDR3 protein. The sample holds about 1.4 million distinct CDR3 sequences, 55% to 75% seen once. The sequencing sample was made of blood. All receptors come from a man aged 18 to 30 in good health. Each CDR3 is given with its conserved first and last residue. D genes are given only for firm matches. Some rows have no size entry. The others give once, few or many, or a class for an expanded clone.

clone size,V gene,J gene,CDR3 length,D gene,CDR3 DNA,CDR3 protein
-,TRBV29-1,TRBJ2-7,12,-,TGCAGCGTTCGGAGCTTAGTGGGTGAGCAGTACTTC,CSVRSLVGEQYF
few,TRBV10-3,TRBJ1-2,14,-,TGTGCCATCAGTGAGTCTGCTGATCTCTATGGCTACACCTTC,CAISESADLYGYTF
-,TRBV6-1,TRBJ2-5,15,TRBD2,TGTGCCAGCAGTGAAACAGGACTAGCGCAAGAGACCCAGTACTTC,CASSETGLAQETQYF
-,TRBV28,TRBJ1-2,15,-,TGTGCCAGCACCCCGGGGGGGGAGGGCAACTATGGCTACACCTTC,CASTPGGEGNYGYTF
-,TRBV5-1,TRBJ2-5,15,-,TGCGCCAGCAGCATACTCGGGTCAGAACAAGAGACCCAGTACTTC,CASSILGSEQETQYF
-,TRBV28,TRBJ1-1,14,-,TGTGCCAGCAGTTTGAGCCCATCGAACACTAAAGCTTTCTTT,CASSLSPSNTKAFF
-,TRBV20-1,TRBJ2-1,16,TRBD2,TGCAGTGCGGAGCCGGGACTAGCGGTTGGAAACAATGAGCAGTTCTTC,CSAEPGLAVGNNEQFF
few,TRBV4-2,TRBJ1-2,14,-,TGTGCCAGCAGCCAAGAGCAGGAGGTTTATGGCTACACCTTC,CASSQEQEVYGYTF
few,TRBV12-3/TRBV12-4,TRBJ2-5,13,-,TGTGCCAGCAGTTTGGAGCCGGTGGAGACCCAGTACTTC,CASSLEPVETQYF
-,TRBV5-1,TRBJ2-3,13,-,TGCGCCAGCAGCGGGTGGGTAGGAGATACGCAGTATTTT,CASSGWVGDTQYF
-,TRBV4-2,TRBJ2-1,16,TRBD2,TGTGCCAGCAGCCAACCTGGCGGGAGGTCCTACAATGAGCAGTTCTTC,CASSQPGGRSYNEQFF
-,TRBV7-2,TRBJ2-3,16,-,TGTGCCAGCAGCTTAGAGAGGCTCGGAAATACAGATACGCAGTATTTT,CASSLERLGNTDTQYF
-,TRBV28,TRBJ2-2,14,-,TGTGCCAGCAGTTCCCATTCCGACACCGGGGAGCTGTTTTTT,CASSSHSDTGELFF
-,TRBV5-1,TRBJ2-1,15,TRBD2,TGCGCCAGCAGCTTGTCGCGGGAGTTCTACAATGAGCAGTTCTTC,CASSLSREFYNEQFF
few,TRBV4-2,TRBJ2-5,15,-,TGTGCCAGCAGCCAAGATATAGGCGGGGAAGAGACCCAGTACTTC,CASSQDIGGEETQYF
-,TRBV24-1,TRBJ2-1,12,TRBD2,TGTGCCACCTCCCTAGCGGGAACGGAGCAGTTCTTC,CATSLAGTEQFF
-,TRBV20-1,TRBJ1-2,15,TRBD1,TGCAGTGCTAGAGATTGGCGGGACAGGGGATATGGCTACACCTTC,CSARDWRDRGYGYTF
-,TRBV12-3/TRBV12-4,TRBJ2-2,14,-,TGTGCCAGCAGTTTACTCGGTTGGACCGGGGAGCTGTTTTTT,CASSLLGWTGELFF
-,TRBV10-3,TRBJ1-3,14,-,TGTGCCATCAGGGCCCCCGGCTCTGGAAACACCATATATTTT,CAIRAPGSGNTIYF
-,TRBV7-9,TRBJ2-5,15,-,TGTGCCAGCAGCTTCAGGTTGGGGGTTGTGGAGACCCAGTACTTC,CASSFRLGVVETQYF
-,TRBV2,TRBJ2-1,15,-,TGTGCCAGCTCAAGGACTACCGACTTGGGCAATGAGCAGTTCTTC,CASSRTTDLGNEQFF
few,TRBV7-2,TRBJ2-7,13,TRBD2,TGTGCCAGCAGCCTCTTACTAGCGGGGGAGCAGTACTTC,CASSLLLAGEQYF
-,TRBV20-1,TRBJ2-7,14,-,TGCAGTGCTGTGGGACTCCCCTCCCGCTACGAGCGGTACTTC,CSAVGLPSRYERYF
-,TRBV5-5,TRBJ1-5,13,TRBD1,TGTGCCAGCAGCTGGACAGGAGATGGTGCCCAGCATTTT,CASSWTGDGAQHF
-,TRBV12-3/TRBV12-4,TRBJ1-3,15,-,TGTGCCAGCAGTTTAAATAGTGCCTCTGGAAACACCATATATTTT,CASSLNSASGNTIYF
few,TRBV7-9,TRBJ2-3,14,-,TGTGCCAGCAGCTTAGGCACAGGGAGAGATACGCAGTATTTT,CASSLGTGRDTQYF
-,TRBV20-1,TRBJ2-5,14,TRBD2,TGCAGTGCTAGACCTAGCGGGAGAGGCAATGAGCAGTACTTC,CSARPSGRGNEQYF
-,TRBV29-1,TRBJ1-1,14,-,TGCAGCGTTGAAACAGGGCGATTGAACACTGAAGCTTTCTTT,CSVETGRLNTEAFF
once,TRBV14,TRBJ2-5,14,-,TGTGCCAGCAGCCAATCCCAACGGGGCGGGACCCAGTACTTC,CASSQSQRGGTQYF
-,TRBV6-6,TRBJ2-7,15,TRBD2,TGTGCCAGCATGGATGCGGGGGGGCGCCTTAGCGAGCAGTACTTC,CASMDAGGRLSEQYF
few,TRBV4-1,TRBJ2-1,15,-,TGCGCCAGCAGCCAAGGCGGGTATAACTCCAATGAGCAGTTCTTC,CASSQGGYNSNEQFF
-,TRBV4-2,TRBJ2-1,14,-,TGTGCCAGCAGCCAAGGAGGCGCCGGGGCGCAGCAGTTCTTC,CASSQGGAGAQQFF
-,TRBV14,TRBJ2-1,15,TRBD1,TGTGCCAGCAGCCCCCGACAGGGGTGGTACAATGAGCAGTTCTTC,CASSPRQGWYNEQFF
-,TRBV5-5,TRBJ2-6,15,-,TGTGCCAGCAGCTGGACTGACTCTGGGGCCAACGTCCTGACTTTC,CASSWTDSGANVLTF
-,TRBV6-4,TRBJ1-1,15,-,TGTGCCAGCAGTGACTCGGCAGGGAGGGACACGGAAGCTTTCTTT,CASSDSAGRDTEAFF
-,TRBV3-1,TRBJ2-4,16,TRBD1,TGTGCCAGCAGCCAAGACCCAGGGGGTGGGGTGGACATTCAGTACTTC,CASSQDPGGGVDIQYF
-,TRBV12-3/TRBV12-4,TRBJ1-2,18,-,TGTGCCAGCAGTTTAGAATGGGCAGGGTCCCGGTTTGGCTATGGCTACACCTTC,CASSLEWAGSRFGYGYTF
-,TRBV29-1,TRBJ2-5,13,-,TGCAGCGTTGAAGGGGGGGTGGGCAATGAGCAGTACTTC,CSVEGGVGNEQYF
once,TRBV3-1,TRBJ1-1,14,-,TGTGCCAGCAGCCAAAGACAGGAATTGACTGAAGCTTTCTTT,CASSQRQELTEAFF
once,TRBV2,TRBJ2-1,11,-,TGTGCCAGCTTTGAGGGAAATGAGCAGTTCTTC,CASFEGNEQFF
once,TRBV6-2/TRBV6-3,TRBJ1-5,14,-,TGTGCCAGCAGTCCCGACAGGTGGTATCAGCCCCAGCATTTT,CASSPDRWYQPQHF
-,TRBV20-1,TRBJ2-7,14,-,TGCAGTGCTAGACGCCCCGGGGCCTACAATGAGCAGTACTTC,CSARRPGAYNEQYF
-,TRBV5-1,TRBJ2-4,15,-,TGCGCCAGCAGCCCCTCGGCAGGGGCAGGAAACATTCAGTACTTC,CASSPSAGAGNIQYF
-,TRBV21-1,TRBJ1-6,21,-,TGTGCCAGCAGCGCCCTCAAGAGGGGGCGACCCGCCGGGGTATATAATTCACCCCTCCACTTT,CASSALKRGRPAGVYNSPLHF
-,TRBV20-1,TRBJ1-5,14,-,TGCAGTGCTAGAGATCTTGATTCGGTGCAGCCCCAGCATTTT,CSARDLDSVQPQHF
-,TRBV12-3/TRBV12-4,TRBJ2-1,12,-,TGTGCCTGCAGTACCGTCAAGAATGAGCAGTTCTTC,CACSTVKNEQFF
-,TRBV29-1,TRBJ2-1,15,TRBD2,TGCAGCGTTGAGGGACTAGCGGGGGCAAACAATGAGCAGTTCTTC,CSVEGLAGANNEQFF
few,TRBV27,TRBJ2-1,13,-,TGTGCCAGCAGTTTTGATCCGTACAATGAGCAGTTCTTC,CASSFDPYNEQFF
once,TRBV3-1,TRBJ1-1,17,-,TGTGCCAGCGGCCAAGATAAGGCCAGGACAACGAACACTGAAGCTTTCTTT,CASGQDKARTTNTEAFF
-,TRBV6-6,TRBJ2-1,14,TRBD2,TGTGCCACAACTTCGGGTAGCGGGAGTTATGAGCAGTTCTTC,CATTSGSGSYEQFF
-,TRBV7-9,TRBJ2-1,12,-,TGTGCCAGCAAGGGGGTTGGGAATGAGCAGTTCTTC,CASKGVGNEQFF
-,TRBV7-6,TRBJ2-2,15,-,TGTGCCAGCAGCTTTACGGGTTATACGGGCGGGGAGCTGTTTTTT,CASSFTGYTGGELFF
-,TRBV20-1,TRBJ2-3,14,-,TGCAGTGCAGAAACAGGAGGTAATGGAGATACGCAGTATTTT,CSAETGGNGDTQYF
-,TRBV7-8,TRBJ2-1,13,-,TGTGCCAGCAGCTTAAGTGGCTGGGATGAGCAGTTCTTC,CASSLSGWDEQFF
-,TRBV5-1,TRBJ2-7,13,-,TGCGCCAGCAGCTTGGTTCGGTTCCACGAGCAGTACTTC,CASSLVRFHEQYF